This T cell receptor beta chain originates from a study of OX40 agonist ivuxolimab in advanced cancers. Findings and limits, study-wide: On average, CD8+ T cells had more expanded clones than CD4+. Nonresponders, in some cases, also had low normalized T-cell clonal expansion. Specificity for antigen went undetermined in the expanded peripheral T cells. CD4+ and CD8+ blood T cells expanded clonally by week 6 at 0.1 to 3.0 mg/kg.

Germline V CDR1 and CDR2: SEHNR, FQNEAQ (reference sequence). This CDR3 is 12 amino acids long. V was shortened by 0 bases and J by 9 bases, with 6 bases between the two germline ends. This clone has a single count. Its target is not known. Profiled with immunoSEQ multiplex PCR; TCRdb holds only in-frame clones, not every one. Of tens of thousands of clones in the sample, around 83% are singletons; the top ten hold around 2.9%. Sequenced material: CD4+ or CD8+ T cells sorted from blood, taken in a trial of the OX40 agonist ivuxolimab. This rearrangement joins TRBV7-9 to TRBJ2-1; D not certain. This TCR was sampled from an adult with an advanced solid tumor such as melanoma, head and neck, liver or kidney cancer. The CDR3 DNA is TGTGCCAGCAGCTTAGCGCTAGGTGAGCAGTTCTTC. Its translation is CASSLALGEQFF.